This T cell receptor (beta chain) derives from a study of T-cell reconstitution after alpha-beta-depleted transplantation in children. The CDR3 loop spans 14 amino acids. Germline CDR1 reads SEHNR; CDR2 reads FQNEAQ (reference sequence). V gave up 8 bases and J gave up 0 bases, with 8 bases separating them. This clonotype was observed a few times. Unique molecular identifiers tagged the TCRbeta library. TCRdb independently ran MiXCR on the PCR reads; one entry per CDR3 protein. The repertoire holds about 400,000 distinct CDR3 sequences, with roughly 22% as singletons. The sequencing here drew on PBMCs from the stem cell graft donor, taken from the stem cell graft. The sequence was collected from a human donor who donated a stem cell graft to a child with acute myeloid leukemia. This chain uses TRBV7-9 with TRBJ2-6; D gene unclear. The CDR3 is CASGSSSGANVLTF. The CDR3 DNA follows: TGTGCCAGCGGCAGTAGCTCTGGGGCCAACGTCCTGACTTTC. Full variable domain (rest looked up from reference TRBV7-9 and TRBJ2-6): DTGVSQNPRHKITKRGQNVTFRCDPISEHNRLYWYRQTLGQGPEFLTYFQNEAQLEKSRLLSDRFSAERPKGSFSTLEIQRTEQGDSAMYLCASGSSSGANVLTFGAGSRLTVL.